The clone carrying this T cell receptor (beta chain) was observed many times. The antigen is undetermined. The CDR3 covers 15 residues. CDR1 is SGHNT and CDR2 is YYREEE in the germline V gene (reference sequence). V dropped 4 bases and J dropped 0 bases, with 12 bases sitting between them. Unique molecular identifiers tagged the TCRbeta library. TCRdb redid the calling of the PCR reads with MiXCR, one entry per CDR3 protein. The table shows fewer than 450,000 distinct CDR3 sequences, with roughly 15% occurring only once. This entry belongs to a study of T-cell reconstitution after alpha-beta-depleted transplantation in children. Study-level results: Most T-cell counts and diversity one year after the transplant came from T cells that were newly produced. From surviving recipient T cells and thymic progenitors came the high day-60 TCRbeta diversity observed in some patients.

J is TRBJ2-3 and V is TRBV5-4; perhaps TRBD2 as D (6 bases). The starting material was PBMCs, mostly from graft donor cells, obtained 360 days after TCRalphabeta/CD19-depleted stem cell transplant. The clonotype originates from a male patient between 2 and 10 years old who had a stem cell transplant for acute lymphoblastic leukemia, so the T cells may come from the graft donor. CDR3 nucleotide sequence: TGTGCCAGCAGCCTCGATCTAGCGAGCACAGATACGCAGTATTTT. Protein sequence: CASSLDLASTDTQYF.